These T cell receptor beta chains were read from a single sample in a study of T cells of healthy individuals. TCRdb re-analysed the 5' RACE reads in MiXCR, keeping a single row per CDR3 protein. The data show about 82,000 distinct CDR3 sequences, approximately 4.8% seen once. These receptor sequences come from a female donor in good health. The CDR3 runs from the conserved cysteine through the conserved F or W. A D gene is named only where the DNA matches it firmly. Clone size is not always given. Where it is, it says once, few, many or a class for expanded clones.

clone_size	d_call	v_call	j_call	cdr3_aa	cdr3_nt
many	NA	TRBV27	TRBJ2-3	CASSLNQDTQYF	TGTGCCAGCAGTTTGAATCAAGATACGCAGTATTTT
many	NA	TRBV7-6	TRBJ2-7	CASSLERQYEQYF	TGTGCCAGCAGCTTAGAAAGACAGTACGAGCAGTACTTC
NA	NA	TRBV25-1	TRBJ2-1	CASSENGVWETKFF	TGTGCCAGCAGTGAAAATGGTGTGTGGGAAACGAAGTTCTTC
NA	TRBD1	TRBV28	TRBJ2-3	CASSLHRGRWIKDTQYF	TGTGCCAGCAGTTTACACAGGGGGCGGTGGATAAAGGATACGCAGTATTTT
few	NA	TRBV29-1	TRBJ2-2	CSVEDQGPNTGELFF	TGCAGCGTTGAAGATCAGGGCCCGAACACCGGGGAGCTGTTTTTT
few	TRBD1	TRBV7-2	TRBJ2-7	CASSEGQGAVRQYF	TGTGCCAGCAGCGAGGGGCAGGGGGCGGTTAGGCAGTACTTC
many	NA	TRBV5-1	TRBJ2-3	CASSLTYSDTQYF	TGCGCCAGCAGCTTAACATACTCAGATACGCAGTATTTT
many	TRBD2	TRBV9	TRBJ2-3	CASSVEGLSPTDTQYF	TGTGCCAGCAGCGTGGAGGGACTATCTCCAACAGATACGCAGTATTTT
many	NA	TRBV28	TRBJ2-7	CASSIRVLFYEQYF	TGTGCCAGCAGTATCAGGGTATTATTCTACGAGCAGTACTTC
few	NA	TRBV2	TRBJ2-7	CATTQGREQYF	TGTGCCACCACACAGGGCCGAGAGCAGTACTTC
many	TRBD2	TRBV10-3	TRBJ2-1	CAIRGASGGYNEQFF	TGTGCCATCAGGGGGGCTAGCGGGGGCTACAATGAGCAGTTCTTC
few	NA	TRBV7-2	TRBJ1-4	CASSFRAEATNEKLFF	TGTGCCAGCAGCTTTCGGGCGGAGGCAACTAATGAAAAACTGTTTTTT
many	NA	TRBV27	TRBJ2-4	CASKGNYYAKNIQYF	TGTGCCAGCAAGGGGAATTATTATGCCAAAAACATTCAGTACTTC
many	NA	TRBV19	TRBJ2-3	CASSPRVRPDTQYF	TGTGCCAGTAGTCCCCGGGTCCGACCAGATACGCAGTATTTT
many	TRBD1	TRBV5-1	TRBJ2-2	CASSLDWTGATGELFF	TGCGCCAGCAGCTTGGATTGGACAGGCGCGACCGGGGAGCTGTTTTTT
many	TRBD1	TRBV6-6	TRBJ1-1	CASSQGQAGNTEAFF	TGTGCCAGCAGTCAGGGACAGGCGGGAAACACTGAAGCTTTCTTT
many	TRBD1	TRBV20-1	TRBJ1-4	CSVLGDRGEKLFF	TGCAGTGTCCTCGGGGACAGGGGTGAAAAACTGTTTTTT
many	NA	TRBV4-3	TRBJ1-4	CASSYSRAGGEKLFF	TGCGCCAGCAGCTACTCCCGGGCCGGTGGTGAAAAACTGTTTTTT
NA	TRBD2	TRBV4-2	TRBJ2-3	CASSHPITGTSGTDTQYF	TGTGCCAGCAGCCATCCCATCACCGGGACTAGCGGCACAGATACGCAGTATTTT
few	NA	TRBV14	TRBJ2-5	CASSRWTLRGKGPLEETQYF	TGTGCCAGCAGCCGATGGACCCTCCGGGGGAAGGGGCCCCTTGAAGAGACCCAGTACTTC
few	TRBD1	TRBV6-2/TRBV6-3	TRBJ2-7	CASSGQGGSYEQYF	TGTGCCAGCAGCGGACAGGGGGGATCCTACGAGCAGTACTTC
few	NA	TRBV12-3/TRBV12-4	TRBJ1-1	CASSQGKAFF	TGTGCCAGCAGTCAGGGGAAGGCTTTCTTT
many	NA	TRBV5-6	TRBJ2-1	CASSLGLGTQQFF	TGTGCCAGCAGCTTGGGACTCGGGACACAACAGTTCTTC
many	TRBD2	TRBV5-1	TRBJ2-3	CASSLWREGPTDTQYF	TGCGCCAGCAGCTTGTGGCGGGAGGGCCCCACAGATACGCAGTATTTT
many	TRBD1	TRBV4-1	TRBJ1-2	CASSQVQGAAGYTF	TGCGCCAGCAGCCAAGTACAGGGGGCGGCAGGCTACACCTTC
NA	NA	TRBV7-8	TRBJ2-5	CASSLWGETQYF	TGTGCCAGCAGCTTATGGGGGGAGACCCAGTACTTC
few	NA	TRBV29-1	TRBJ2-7	CSVRGDATYEQYF	TGCAGCGTTCGGGGAGACGCTACCTACGAGCAGTACTTC
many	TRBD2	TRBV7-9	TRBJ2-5	CASSPGSLAGETQYF	TGTGCCAGCAGCCCCGGAAGTCTAGCGGGAGAGACCCAGTACTTC
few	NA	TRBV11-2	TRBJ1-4	CASSPFRGSGEKLFF	TGTGCCAGCAGCCCTTTCAGAGGCTCAGGTGAAAAACTGTTTTTT
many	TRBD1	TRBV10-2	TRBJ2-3	CASTADRAGTDTQYF	TGCGCCAGCACCGCGGACAGGGCGGGCACAGATACGCAGTATTTT
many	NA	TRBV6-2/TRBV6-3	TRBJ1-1	CASRAGPGAEAFF	TGTGCCAGCAGGGCCGGGCCAGGCGCTGAAGCTTTCTTT
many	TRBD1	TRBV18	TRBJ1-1	CASSPGQGSNTEAFF	TGTGCCAGCTCACCGGGACAGGGGTCGAACACTGAAGCTTTCTTT
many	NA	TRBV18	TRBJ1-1	CASSPPLGGANTEAFF	TGTGCCAGCTCACCACCATTGGGAGGGGCGAACACTGAAGCTTTCTTT